The next 10 T cell receptor beta chains were all read from a single sample in a study of blood T cell repertoires in COVID-19. Data came from immunoSEQ multiplex PCR; TCRdb stores just in-frame clones and leaves some out. This repertoire shows about 150,000 clones, 80% found once; its top ten account for more than 4%. The specimen sequenced was peripheral blood. Receptors were obtained from a woman in her 50s with acute or convalescent COVID-19.

The rearrangement joins TRBV27 to TRBJ1-1; the D is unclear. Germline CDR1 is MNHEY and CDR2 is SMNVEV (reference sequence). Trimming stripped 6 bases from V and 0 bases from J, with 17 bases between. The CDR3 is 16 amino acids. The CDR3 spells CASSRSASGMNTEAFF. CDR3 DNA sequence: TGTGCCAGCAGCCGGTCGGCATCGGGTATGAACACTGAAGCTTTCTTT.

The V call is TRBV5-6, the J call TRBJ2-3, with no clear D. With 6 bases removed from V and 2 bases from J, the gap between germline ends came to 13 bases. This CDR3 region has 14 residues. CDR1 is SGHDT and CDR2 is YYEEEE in the germline V gene. CDR3 coding DNA: TGTGCCAGCACCCAGAATGGCTTCACAGATACGCAGTATTTT. As protein: CASTQNGFTDTQYF.

This chain connects TRBV11-3 to TRBJ1-1; D remains ambiguous. The V and J ends lost 0 bases and 1 base respectively, with 3 bases between them. The CDR3 runs to 13 residues. Germline CDR1 is SGHNT and CDR2 is YENEEA. In nucleotides, the CDR3 is TGTGCCAGCAGCTTAGATCGGAACACTGAAGCTTTCTTT. This encodes CASSLDRNTEAFF. Together with reference TRBV11-3 and TRBJ1-1, the CDR3 gives the full variable domain: EAGVVQSPRYKIIEKKQPVAFWCNPISGHNTLYWYLQNLGQGPELLIRYENEEAVDDSQLPKDRFSAERLKGVDSTLKIQPAELGDSAVYLCASSLDRNTEAFFGQGTRLTVV.

The rearrangement links TRBV6-1 to TRBJ1-5; D ambiguous. With 2 bases removed from V and 4 bases from J, the gap between germline ends came to 12 bases. Per the germline V gene, CDR1 is MNHNS and CDR2 is SASEGT. This CDR3 contains 15 residues. CDR3 in amino acids: CASSELTVVNQPQHF. The CDR3 DNA sequence: TGTGCCAGCAGTGAATTAACAGTCGTGAATCAGCCCCAGCATTTT.

This clone was observed a few times. The J gene is TRBJ1-2, the V gene TRBV1; the DNA was not compared with TRBD1, the D call given in the table. TRBV1 is flagged as a pseudogene. The CDR3 runs 19 residues. The CDR3 bases are TGCACCAGCAGCCCAGTCGTGCCCGACAGGCCGCACAAGAACTATGGCTACACCTTC. Translation: CTSSPVVPDRPHKNYGYTF.

This sequence joins TRBV3-1 (or the pseudogene TRBV3-2) and TRBJ2-3; D remains ambiguous. With 1 base removed from V and 0 bases from J, the gap between germline ends came to 5 bases. CDR3 length: 14 residues. Germline CDR1 is LGHDT and CDR2 is YNNKEL (reference sequence). The CDR3 loop reads CASSQGLSTDTQYF. The DNA for the CDR3 is TGTGCCAGCAGCCAAGGACTGAGCACAGATACGCAGTATTTT.

The chain joins TRBV18 to TRBJ2-2, with TRBD1 matching over 7 bases. The CDR3 is made up of 14 amino acids. Germline V CDR1 and CDR2: KGHSH, LQKENI. The V and J ends lost 4 bases and 3 bases, in that order; junction bases with no gene match: 2. CDR3 protein: CASSLTGDTGELFF. The CDR3 DNA sequence: TGTGCCAGCTCACTTACAGGGGACACCGGGGAGCTGTTTTTT.

The V gene is TRBV5-6, the J gene TRBJ1-4; tentatively, D is TRBD1 (6 bases). The germline V gene has CDR1 SGHDT and CDR2 YYEEEE. The CDR3 is 14 residues long. V was shortened by 2 bases and J by 7 bases, with 12 bases between the two germline ends. CDR3 sequence reads: CASSFGQTLEKLFF. In nucleotides, the CDR3 is TGTGCCAGCAGCTTTGGACAGACTCTTGAAAAACTGTTTTTT.

The V call is TRBV3-1 (or the pseudogene TRBV3-2), the J call TRBJ2-1; the D is unclear. CDR3 length equals 14 residues. The germline V gene has CDR1 LGHDT and CDR2 YNNKEL (reference sequence). V gave up 4 bases and J gave up 0 bases, with 7 bases separating them. The CDR3 coding sequence is TGTGCCAGCAGCCCTACGTTCTCCTACAATGAGCAGTTCTTC. It is translated as CASSPTFSYNEQFF.

The V gene is TRBV2, the J gene TRBJ1-2; D possibly corresponds to TRBD1 (5 bases). The CDR3 contains 12 residues. Germline CDR1 is SNHLY and CDR2 is FYNNEI. V lost 6 bases and J lost 4, with 9 bases in between. CDR3 in DNA: TGTGCCAGCAGACAGGAGTCCTATGGCTACACCTTC. Translating it yields CASRQESYGYTF.